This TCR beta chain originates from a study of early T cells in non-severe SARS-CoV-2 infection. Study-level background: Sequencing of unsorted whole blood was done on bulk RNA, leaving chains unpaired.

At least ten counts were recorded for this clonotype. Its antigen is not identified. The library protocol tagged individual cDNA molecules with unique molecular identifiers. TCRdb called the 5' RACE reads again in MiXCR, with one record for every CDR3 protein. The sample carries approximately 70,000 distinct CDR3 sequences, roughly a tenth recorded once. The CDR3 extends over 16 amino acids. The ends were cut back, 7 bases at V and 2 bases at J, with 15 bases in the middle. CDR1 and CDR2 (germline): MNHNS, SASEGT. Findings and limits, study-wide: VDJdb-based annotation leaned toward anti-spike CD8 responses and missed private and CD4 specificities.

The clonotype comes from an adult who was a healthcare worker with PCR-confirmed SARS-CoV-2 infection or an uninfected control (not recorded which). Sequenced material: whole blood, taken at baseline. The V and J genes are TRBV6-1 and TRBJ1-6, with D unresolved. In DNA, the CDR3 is TGTGCCAGCATGCCCGAGGGAGTGGCCTATAATTCACCCCTCCACTTT. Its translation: CASMPEGVAYNSPLHF.